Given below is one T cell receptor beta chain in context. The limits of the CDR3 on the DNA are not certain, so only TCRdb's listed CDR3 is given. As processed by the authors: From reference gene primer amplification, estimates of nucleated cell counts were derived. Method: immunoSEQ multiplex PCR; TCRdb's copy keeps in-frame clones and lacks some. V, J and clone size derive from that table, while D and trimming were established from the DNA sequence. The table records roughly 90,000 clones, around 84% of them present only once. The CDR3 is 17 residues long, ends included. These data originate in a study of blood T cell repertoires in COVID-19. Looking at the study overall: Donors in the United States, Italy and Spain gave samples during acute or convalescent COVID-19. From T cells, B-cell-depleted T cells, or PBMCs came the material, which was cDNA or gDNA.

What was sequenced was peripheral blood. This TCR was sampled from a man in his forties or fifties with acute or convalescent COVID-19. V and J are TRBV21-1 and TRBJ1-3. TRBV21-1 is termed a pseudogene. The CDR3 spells CASSASGGVASGNTIYF.